This T cell receptor (beta chain) was sequenced for a study of T-cell memory formation after mild COVID-19. Concerning this clonotype itself: The antigen is unknown.

The CDR3 is 16 residues long. Trimming cost V 5 bases and J 2 bases, with 18 bases left between them. 5'RACE primed from the constant segment yielded TCR alpha and TCR beta cDNA libraries bearing sample barcodes and UMIs. Each CDR3 protein is one row after TCRdb ran MiXCR on the 5' RACE reads. Of hundreds of thousands of distinct CDR3 sequences in the sample, 25% to 30% were seen once. Notes on the study in general: Some SARS-CoV-2-responding clones were already detected in memory before infection.

This clonotype was obtained from an adult woman who had mild COVID-19 (a few samples of this study predate the infection). Cell type and time point are not known. This chain uses TRBV12-3 or TRBV12-4 with TRBJ2-5; D is ambiguous. The source material was PBMCs or a T cell subset sorted from them (not recorded which). The CDR3 bases are TGTGCCAGCAGTCTAGGTGGCCAGGCCCTACAAGAGACCCAGTACTTC. It specifies CASSLGGQALQETQYF.